These 10 T cell receptor beta chains share one sample of origin, sequenced in a study of T cell responses to AZD1222 COVID-19 vaccine. Only in-frame clones appear in the TCRdb table, and some are missing; sequencing was by immunoSEQ multiplex PCR. This sample has more than 80,000 clones, with over 75% found just once. The source material was peripheral blood, sampled 28 days after the second AZD1222 dose. These receptors all stem from an adult who received the AZD1222 COVID-19 vaccine.

This clone is a singleton in its sample. This chain joins TRBV5-1 and TRBJ1-1, with D possibly matching TRBD1 (5 bases). CDR1 and CDR2 from the germline V gene are SGHRS and YFSETQ. The CDR3 runs 14 residues. Trimming pared 5 bases from V and 3 bases from J, leaving 14 bases between. The CDR3 reads CASRGGASDTEAFF. In DNA, the CDR3 is TGCGCCAGCAGGGGAGGGGCGAGCGACACTGAAGCTTTCTTT.

This chain connects TRBV11-3 to TRBJ2-1, with TRBD2 identical over 9 bases. Germline V gene data show CDR1 as SGHNT and CDR2 as YENEEA. The ends lost 5 bases at V and 4 bases at J; junction bases unmatched: 6. This CDR3 has 15 residues. The CDR3 bases are TGTGCCAGCAGCAGCAGCGGGAGGCAATACAATGAGCAGTTCTTC. It encodes CASSSSGRQYNEQFF. The full variable domain, with the rest looked up from reference TRBV11-3 and TRBJ2-1, is EAGVVQSPRYKIIEKKQPVAFWCNPISGHNTLYWYLQNLGQGPELLIRYENEEAVDDSQLPKDRFSAERLKGVDSTLKIQPAELGDSAVYLCASSSSGRQYNEQFFGPGTRLTVL.

The V and J genes are TRBV19 and TRBJ2-1; D not certain. This CDR3 is 19 amino acids long. V was pared by 2 bases and J by 6 bases, with 26 bases between. From germline, CDR1 is LNHDA and CDR2 SQIVND (reference sequence). Written as DNA, the CDR3 is TGTGCCAGTAGTATATTTCCAGCCATGGCACCTTCAGGCCGCAATGAGCAGTTCTTC. Encoded protein: CASSIFPAMAPSGRNEQFF.

The rearrangement joins TRBV3-1 (or the pseudogene TRBV3-2) to TRBJ2-6, with D unclear. The V gene's germline CDR1 is LGHDT and CDR2 YNNKEL (reference sequence). Trimming removed 1 base from V and 0 bases from J, with 13 bases in between. This CDR3 comprises 18 residues. CDR3 loop: CASSQVQRSYSGANVLTF. The CDR3 DNA sequence: TGTGCCAGCAGCCAAGTACAGCGATCATACTCTGGGGCCAACGTCCTGACTTTC.

This sequence joins TRBV4-1 and TRBJ1-4; TRBD1 is a possible D gene (5 bases). V gave up 2 bases and J gave up 3 bases, with 13 bases separating them. In germline, CDR1 is MGHRA, CDR2 YSYEKL. CDR3 length equals 16 residues. CDR3 protein: CASSQQGSSANEKLFF. CDR3 coding DNA: TGCGCCAGCAGCCAACAGGGTTCGTCAGCTAATGAAAAACTGTTTTTT.

J is TRBJ2-6 and V is TRBV5-1, with D maybe TRBD2 (5 bases). In germline, CDR1 is SGHRS, CDR2 YFSETQ. The CDR3 runs to 16 residues. The ends were cut back, 4 bases at V and 1 base at J, with 12 bases in the middle. CDR3 in DNA: TGCGCCAGCAGCCATAGCCCGGGGTCTGGGGCCAACGTCCTGACTTTC. It specifies CASSHSPGSGANVLTF.

This chain uses TRBV6-2 or TRBV6-3 with TRBJ2-7, with D hard to call. The CDR3 runs 12 residues. The germline V and J ends were trimmed by 5 bases and 3 bases, with 8 bases remaining between them. CDR1 and CDR2 (germline): MNHEY, SVGEGT. The CDR3 reads CASSRFGYEQYF. Here the CDR3 DNA reads TGTGCCAGCAGTCGTTTTGGCTACGAGCAGTACTTC.

The chain employs TRBV7-2 and TRBJ2-1; D not resolved. The ends were cut back, 5 bases at V and 8 bases at J, with 13 bases in the middle. The length of the CDR3 is 13 residues. Germline V gene data show CDR1 as SGHTA and CDR2 as FQGNSA. The CDR3 here is CASSQGLRDEQFF. The CDR3 region has the DNA TGTGCCAGCAGCCAAGGGCTCCGAGATGAGCAGTTCTTC.

This clone was counted only a few times. The V and J genes are TRBV30 and TRBJ1-1; TRBD1 agrees at 8 bases. V shed 5 bases and J 11 bases; nucleotides not matched to a gene: 10. This CDR3 has 12 residues. Germline CDR1 reads GTSNPN; CDR2 reads SVGIG (reference sequence). CDR3 nucleotide sequence: TGTGCCTGGGGACAGGGAGGTTTTTCTGCTTTCTTT. It yields the protein CAWGQGGFSAFF.

This clone was seen only once. The CDR3 region has the DNA TGTGCCAGCAGTTTATCAGGACAGGGGGCGCGGGACACTGAAGCTTTCTTT. As protein: CASSLSGQGARDTEAFF. The rearrangement uses TRBV27 and TRBJ1-1, with TRBD1 matching over 11 bases. This CDR3 has 17 residues. Germline CDR1 MNHEY, CDR2 SMNVEV (reference sequence). J gave up 3 bases and V 0 bases, and 6 bases lay outside the gene matches.